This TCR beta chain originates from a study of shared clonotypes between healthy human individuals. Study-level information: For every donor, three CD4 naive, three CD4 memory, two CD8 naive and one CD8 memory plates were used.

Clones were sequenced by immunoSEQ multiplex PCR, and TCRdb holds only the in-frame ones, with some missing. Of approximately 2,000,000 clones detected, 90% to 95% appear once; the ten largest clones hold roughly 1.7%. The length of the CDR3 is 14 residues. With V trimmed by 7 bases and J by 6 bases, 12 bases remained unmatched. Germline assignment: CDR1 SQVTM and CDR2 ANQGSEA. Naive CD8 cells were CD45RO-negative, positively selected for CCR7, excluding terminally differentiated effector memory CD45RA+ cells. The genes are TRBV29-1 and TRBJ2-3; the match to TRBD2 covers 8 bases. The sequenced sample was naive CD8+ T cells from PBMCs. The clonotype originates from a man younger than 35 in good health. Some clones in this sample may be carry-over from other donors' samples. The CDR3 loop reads CSAWGGTRVDTQYF. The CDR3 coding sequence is TGCAGCGCCTGGGGGGGGACTAGGGTGGATACGCAGTATTTT.